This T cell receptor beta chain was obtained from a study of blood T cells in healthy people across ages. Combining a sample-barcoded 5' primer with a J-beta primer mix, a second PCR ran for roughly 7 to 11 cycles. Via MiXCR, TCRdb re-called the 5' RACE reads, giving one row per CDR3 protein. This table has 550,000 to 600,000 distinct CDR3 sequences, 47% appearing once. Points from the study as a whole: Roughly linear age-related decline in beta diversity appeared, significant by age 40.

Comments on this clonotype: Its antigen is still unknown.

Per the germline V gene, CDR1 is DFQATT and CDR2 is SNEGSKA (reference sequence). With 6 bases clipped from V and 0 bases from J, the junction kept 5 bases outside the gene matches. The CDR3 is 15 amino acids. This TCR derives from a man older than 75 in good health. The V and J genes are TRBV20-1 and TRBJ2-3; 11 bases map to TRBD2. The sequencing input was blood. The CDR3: CSAQGLAGSTDTQYF. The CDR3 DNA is TGCAGTGCGCAAGGACTAGCGGGCAGCACAGATACGCAGTATTTT.